The rows below give T cell receptor beta chains drawn from one sample of a study of CD8 T cells in ankylosing spondylitis. TCRdb re-analysed the 5' RACE reads in MiXCR, keeping a single row per CDR3 protein. Among 200,000 to 300,000 distinct CDR3 sequences listed, around 10% were seen once. The sample was blood, either unsorted or a sorted T cell fraction (not recorded which). All receptors come from a male donor with ankylosing spondylitis or in good health (not recorded which). The CDR3 runs from the conserved cysteine through the conserved F or W. A D gene is named only where the DNA matches it firmly. Only part of the rows carry a size: once, few, many, or a class if the clone is expanded.

NA	TRBV15	NA	TRBJ2-6	CATRTLKSFPGTNVLTF	TGTGCCACTAGGACTCTTAAGAGTTTCCCTGGGACCAACGTCCTGACTTTC
TRBD1	TRBV2	NA	TRBJ2-7	CASKGDYRDSTYEQYF	TGTGCCAGCAAGGGGGATTACCGGGACAGCACCTACGAGCAGTACTTC
TRBD2	TRBV7-3	many	TRBJ2-3	CASSSGLAGVVDTQYF	TGTGCCAGCAGCTCGGGACTAGCGGGGGTTGTGGATACGCAGTATTTT
NA	TRBV12-3/TRBV12-4	many	TRBJ2-7	CASSLTRYSTTYEQYF	TGTGCCAGCAGTTTAACCCGATACTCCACCACCTACGAGCAGTACTTC
NA	TRBV20-1	many	TRBJ2-7	CSAWASRAYEQYF	TGCAGTGCCTGGGCTAGCCGTGCCTACGAGCAGTACTTC
TRBD2	TRBV6-2/TRBV6-3	few	TRBJ2-7	CASSSGLAGVNYEQYF	TGTGCCAGCAGTTCGGGACTAGCGGGGGTGAACTACGAGCAGTACTTC
NA	TRBV12-3/TRBV12-4	many	TRBJ2-1	CASSLSLANEQFF	TGTGCCAGCAGTTTAAGTCTAGCGAATGAGCAGTTCTTC
NA	TRBV20-1	NA	TRBJ2-7	CSASQSERGLYEQYF	TGCAGTGCTAGTCAGAGCGAAAGGGGCCTATACGAGCAGTACTTC
NA	TRBV20-1	NA	TRBJ1-5	CSARDPGPRKTNQPQHF	TGCAGTGCTAGAGATCCTGGCCCGCGGAAAACCAATCAGCCCCAGCATTTT
NA	TRBV20-1	NA	TRBJ1-1	CSARRGDTEAFF	TGCAGTGCCCGCAGGGGCGACACTGAAGCTTTCTTT
TRBD2	TRBV20-1	NA	TRBJ2-7	CSAPGGRLAGFYEQYF	TGCAGTGCCCCCGGGGGGCGACTAGCGGGATTCTACGAGCAGTACTTC
NA	TRBV29-1	many	TRBJ2-7	CSVPGFYEQYF	TGCAGCGTTCCGGGTTTCTACGAGCAGTACTTC
NA	TRBV4-1	few	TRBJ2-3	CASRSVGGQSTDTQYF	TGCGCCAGCAGAAGTGTGGGGGGACAAAGCACAGATACGCAGTATTTT
NA	TRBV28	many	TRBJ1-5	CASSFDVRSINQPQHF	TGTGCCAGCAGTTTCGATGTCAGGTCGATCAATCAGCCCCAGCATTTT
TRBD1	TRBV12-3/TRBV12-4	few	TRBJ2-1	CASSLGGTGVFNEQFF	TGTGCCAGCAGTTTGGGTGGGACAGGGGTTTTTAATGAGCAGTTCTTC
NA	TRBV20-1	NA	TRBJ2-7	CSGFEARLYEQYF	TGCAGTGGGTTCGAGGCGAGGCTCTACGAGCAGTACTTC
NA	TRBV29-1	NA	TRBJ1-5	CSVVQGGNQPQHF	TGCAGCGTTGTACAGGGAGGGAATCAGCCCCAGCATTTT
TRBD1	TRBV15	many	TRBJ1-4	CATSREDRVGEKLFF	TGTGCCACCAGCAGAGAGGACAGGGTGGGTGAAAAACTGTTTTTT
TRBD2	TRBV5-1	many	TRBJ2-5	CASSPGGRLETQYF	TGCGCCAGCAGCCCGGGGGGGCGACTGGAGACCCAGTACTTC
TRBD1	TRBV5-1	many	TRBJ1-1	CASSLRSPGGRTFF	TGCGCCAGCAGCTTGAGGTCCCCAGGGGGCAGGACTTTCTTT
NA	TRBV7-9	few	TRBJ1-1	CASSEEGRFEAFF	TGTGCCAGCAGCGAGGAAGGACGGTTTGAAGCTTTCTTT
NA	TRBV5-1	many	TRBJ2-3	CASSLRDPTFTDTQYF	TGCGCCAGCAGCCTGCGGGACCCCACCTTCACAGATACGCAGTATTTT
NA	TRBV6-1	NA	TRBJ2-1	CASGAGSYYNEQFF	TGTGCCAGCGGGGCGGGAAGTTATTACAATGAGCAGTTCTTC
TRBD2	TRBV20-1	NA	TRBJ2-3	CSARDSKRGGTDTQYF	TGCAGTGCTAGAGACTCGAAGCGGGGCGGAACAGATACGCAGTATTTT
NA	TRBV20-1	many	TRBJ2-3	CSATGTTDTQYF	TGCAGTGCTACGGGGACCACAGATACGCAGTATTTT
TRBD1	TRBV5-5	many	TRBJ1-2	CASRHNRDRVYGYTF	TGTGCCAGCAGACATAACCGGGACAGAGTATATGGCTACACCTTC
NA	TRBV5-1	many	TRBJ2-1	CASSSGTTPPGDEQFF	TGCGCCAGCAGCAGTGGCACTACCCCTCCCGGGGATGAGCAGTTCTTC
NA	TRBV7-8	many	TRBJ2-2	CASSGVNTGELFF	TGTGCCAGCTCGGGGGTAAACACCGGGGAGCTGTTTTTT
TRBD2	TRBV2	few	TRBJ2-3	CASSERLAGGPEDTQYF	TGTGCCAGCAGTGAGCGACTAGCGGGAGGGCCTGAAGATACGCAGTATTTT
NA	TRBV29-1	many	TRBJ1-5	CSVGGTAGQPQHF	TGCAGCGTTGGAGGGACGGCGGGTCAGCCCCAGCATTTT
NA	TRBV3-1	few	TRBJ2-5	CASSHSETQYF	TGTGCCAGCAGCCACTCTGAGACCCAGTACTTC
TRBD1	TRBV5-1	many	TRBJ2-3	CASSPLGQGALADTQYF	TGCGCCAGCAGCCCCTTAGGACAGGGGGCGCTTGCAGATACGCAGTATTTT
NA	TRBV5-1	many	TRBJ1-1	CASSGGFGTEAFF	TGCGCCAGCAGCGGGGGCTTCGGCACTGAAGCTTTCTTT
NA	TRBV12-3/TRBV12-4	many	TRBJ2-1	CASTKGVEQFF	TGTGCCAGCACCAAGGGGGTTGAGCAGTTCTTC
NA	TRBV7-9	NA	TRBJ2-7	CANSRLEEGNYEQYF	TGTGCCAACAGCCGATTGGAGGAGGGTAACTACGAGCAGTACTTC
TRBD2	TRBV5-4	NA	TRBJ2-7	CASSPARGSSYEQYF	TGTGCCAGCAGCCCGGCGCGGGGGAGCTCCTACGAGCAGTACTTC
TRBD1	TRBV6-5	many	TRBJ2-1	CASSSSGTGVYEQFF	TGTGCCAGCAGTTCCTCCGGGACAGGGGTATATGAGCAGTTCTTC
NA	TRBV7-8	few	TRBJ2-1	CASSKGSSSYNEQFF	TGTGCCAGCAGCAAGGGGAGTTCCTCCTACAATGAGCAGTTCTTC
TRBD1	TRBV10-3	many	TRBJ2-7	CAISLRQGARDEQYF	TGTGCCATCAGCCTTCGACAGGGGGCTCGGGACGAGCAGTACTTC
TRBD1	TRBV10-3	many	TRBJ2-7	CAISEQQGVRGYEQYF	TGTGCCATCAGTGAGCAACAGGGGGTTAGGGGCTACGAGCAGTACTTC
TRBD2	TRBV7-9	few	TRBJ2-1	CASSLTSGPMNEQFF	TGTGCCAGCAGCTTAACTAGCGGCCCCATGAATGAGCAGTTCTTC
NA	TRBV5-1	many	TRBJ1-1	CASSLIGSGIGATEAFF	TGCGCCAGCAGCTTGATCGGGTCGGGGATCGGGGCCACTGAAGCTTTCTTT
NA	TRBV7-2	many	TRBJ2-6	CASSLVPNSGANVLTF	TGTGCCAGCAGCTTAGTCCCCAACTCTGGGGCCAACGTCCTGACTTTC
NA	TRBV5-1	medium-sized	TRBJ1-2	CASSLTLDGYTF	TGCGCCAGCAGCTTGACCCTCGATGGCTACACCTTC
NA	TRBV7-2	few	TRBJ2-7	CASSLVGGLSYEQYF	TGTGCCAGCAGCTTAGTAGGAGGACTCAGCTACGAGCAGTACTTC
TRBD1	TRBV5-1	many	TRBJ2-3	CASSSPGQGTDTQYF	TGCGCCAGCAGCTCACCGGGACAGGGCACAGATACGCAGTATTTT
TRBD2	TRBV4-2	many	TRBJ2-3	CASSGYSGSDTQYF	TGTGCCAGCAGCGGATATAGCGGGAGCGATACGCAGTATTTT
NA	TRBV5-1	many	TRBJ1-1	CASSLAGSSAAFTEAFF	TGCGCCAGCAGCTTGGCCGGGAGCAGCGCTGCCTTCACTGAAGCTTTCTTT
NA	TRBV7-8	many	TRBJ1-1	CASSDGAEAFF	TGTGCCAGCAGTGACGGTGCTGAAGCTTTCTTT
TRBD2	TRBV15	many	TRBJ2-3	CATSRVQRDGTDTQYF	TGTGCCACCAGCAGAGTCCAGCGGGACGGAACAGATACGCAGTATTTT
TRBD1	TRBV29-1	many	TRBJ1-2	CSVEAGQGLSRAGYTF	TGCAGCGTTGAAGCTGGACAGGGGCTCTCACGTGCTGGCTACACCTTC
NA	TRBV12-3/TRBV12-4	many	TRBJ1-1	CASSLVTWGTEAFF	TGTGCCAGCAGTTTAGTAACGTGGGGCACTGAAGCTTTCTTT
TRBD1	TRBV20-1	many	TRBJ1-4	CSARGTGRYEKLFF	TGCAGTGCTAGAGGGACAGGGCGGTATGAAAAACTGTTTTTT
TRBD2	TRBV24-1	NA	TRBJ2-1	CATSRLAGPQEQFF	TGTGCCACCAGTCGACTAGCGGGACCCCAGGAGCAGTTCTTC
NA	TRBV4-1	many	TRBJ2-2	CASSSSARSTGELFF	TGCGCCAGCAGCTCCTCGGCTCGGAGCACCGGGGAGCTGTTTTTT
TRBD2	TRBV20-1	few	TRBJ2-3	CSAYLAGTKDTQYF	TGCAGTGCTTACCTAGCGGGGACTAAAGATACGCAGTATTTT
NA	TRBV4-1	NA	TRBJ1-1	CASSQGAVRLNTEAFF	TGCGCCAGCAGCCAAGGGGCGGTCAGGCTGAACACTGAAGCTTTCTTT
NA	TRBV5-5	once	TRBJ2-5	CVSSSNEETQYF	TGTGTCAGCAGCTCGAACGAGGAGACCCAGTACTTC
TRBD2	TRBV6-1	NA	TRBJ2-7	CASSDIAGGTYEQYF	TGTGCCAGCAGTGATATTGCGGGAGGGACGTACGAGCAGTACTTC